The clone carrying this T cell receptor (beta chain) has more than one count but fewer than ten. This record comes from a study of blood T cell repertoires in COVID-19. For the study at large: The origin of the acute and convalescent COVID-19 samples was the United States, Italy and Spain. From T cells, B-cell-depleted T cells, or PBMCs came the material, which was cDNA or gDNA.

CDR1 is MDHEN, CDR2 SYDVKM, per germline. V shed 3 bases and J 4 bases; nucleotides not matched to a gene: 6. The CDR3 loop spans 15 amino acids. Data came from immunoSEQ multiplex PCR; TCRdb stores just in-frame clones and leaves some out. The sample contains under 300,000 clones, under 90% of which appear only once. This chain links TRBV28 with TRBJ2-3; 8 bases line up with TRBD2. Sequences were obtained from peripheral blood. The sequence derives from a woman aged 55-70 years with active or convalescent COVID-19. The CDR3 DNA sequence: TGTGCCAGCAGTTTTACGGGGGGGTCGCCAGATACGCAGTATTTT. The encoded protein is CASSFTGGSPDTQYF.